Each of the 13 T cell receptor beta chains below was sequenced from the same sample in a study of patients and donors after allogeneic stem cell transplantation. TCRdb called the RT-PCR reads again in MiXCR, with one record for every CDR3 protein. The profile shows some 880,000 distinct CDR3 sequences, about 20% of them singletons. Sequenced sample: blood, either unsorted or a sorted T cell fraction (not recorded which). All receptors derive from a human donor who was either an allogeneic HSCT recipient or a stem cell or donor lymphocyte infusion donor (not recorded which). It is not recorded whose cells these are; they may come from a transplant donor.

The genes are TRBV12-3 or TRBV12-4 and TRBJ1-1; weak D call: TRBD1 (6 bases). CDR3 length equals 16 residues. V shed 6 bases and J shed 4 bases, with 21 bases lying between them. Here the CDR3 reads CASSLRQVSSTTEAFF. The DNA of the CDR3 is TGTGCCAGCAGCCTTAGACAGGTCAGTTCTACCACTGAAGCTTTCTTT.

This clonotype has only a few counts. The genes are TRBV7-9 and TRBJ2-5; 8 bases map to TRBD1. CDR1 and CDR2 (germline): SEHNR, FQNEAQ (reference sequence). J lost 5 bases, V lost 5 bases, and 10 bases had no gene match. The CDR3 loop spans 15 amino acids. This CDR3 is CASSPDRVGPETQYF. In nucleotides, the CDR3 is TGTGCCAGCAGCCCGGACAGGGTCGGTCCGGAGACCCAGTACTTC.

The chain has TRBV24-1 and TRBJ2-2; D call uncertain. CDR1 and CDR2 (germline): KGHDR, SFDVKD. V lost 4 bases to trimming and J lost 5 bases, with 4 bases between them. The length of the CDR3 is 12 residues. CDR3: CATSDVTGELFF. The CDR3 coding sequence is TGTGCCACCAGTGACGTAACCGGGGAGCTGTTTTTT.

This clonotype was detected once. The V call is TRBV6-5, the J call TRBJ2-1; D remains ambiguous. The CDR3 consists of 10 residues. V lost 8 bases to trimming and J lost 7 bases, with 6 bases between them. Germline-derived CDR1 and CDR2 are MNHEY and SVGAGI. The CDR3 region has the DNA TGTGCCAGCCCAGTGAATGAGCAGTTCTTC. Encoded protein: CASPVNEQFF.

This clonotype was picked up a small number of times. Here the CDR3 reads CASTLGRYNEQFF. The CDR3, as DNA: TGTGCCAGCACCCTCGGGCGATACAATGAGCAGTTCTTC. The rearrangement uses TRBV11-1 and TRBJ2-1; D gene uncertain. V was pared by 7 bases and J by 4 bases, with 11 bases between. CDR1 is SGHAT, CDR2 FQDESV, per germline (reference sequence). The CDR3 is made up of 13 amino acids.

The chain combines TRBV6-2 or TRBV6-3 with TRBJ2-7; D gene unclear. The CDR3 consists of 12 residues. Germline V gene data show CDR1 as MNHEY and CDR2 as SVGEGT. The V gene lost 3 bases and the J gene lost 2 bases, with 5 bases spanning the gap. CDR3 residues: CASSYTPYEQYF. The CDR3 DNA is TGTGCCAGCAGTTATACCCCCTACGAGCAGTACTTC.

This clonotype was seen a few times. The genes are TRBV11-2 and TRBJ2-1; tentatively, D is TRBD2 (6 bases). V was clipped by 0 bases and J by 6 bases, with 9 bases between them. Germline loops: CDR1 SGHAT, CDR2 FQNNGV. The length of the CDR3 is 14 residues. The CDR3 spells CASSLEWTTNEQFF. The CDR3 DNA is TGTGCCAGCAGCTTAGAATGGACTACCAATGAGCAGTTCTTC.

On this clonotype: One end of the junction does not line up with germline, which may come from a read error. The rearrangement joins TRBV20-1 to TRBJ1-5; D uncertain. The CDR3 spans 13 residues. Germline V CDR1 and CDR2: DFQATT, SNEGSKA (reference sequence). CDR3 amino acids: CSAREQHNQPLHF. CDR3 nucleotides: TGCAGTGCTAGGGAACAGCACAATCAGCCCCTGCATTTT.

This clonotype was recorded a few times. CDR3 bases: TGTGCCAGCAGCTTAGGTTCGGGGGTGGAGACCCAGTACTTC. Residues: CASSLGSGVETQYF. This rearrangement joins TRBV7-9 to TRBJ2-5, with D maybe TRBD2 (6 bases). This CDR3 has 14 residues. Trimming left V 1 base short and J 5 bases short, with 11 bases between. Germline-derived CDR1 and CDR2 are SEHNR and FQNEAQ (reference sequence).

Regarding this clonotype: Sequence at one end of the junction differs from germline and may be a read error. The genes are TRBV2 and TRBJ2-1, with no clear D. In germline, CDR1 is SNHLY, CDR2 FYNNEI. The CDR3 extends over 11 amino acids. CDR3 sequence: CASSEAYSAVF. The CDR3 DNA is TGTGCCAGCAGTGAAGCGTATTCGGCGGTCTTC.

There are many counts of this clonotype. This chain joins TRBV12-3 or TRBV12-4 and TRBJ2-7; 10 nucleotides agree with TRBD2. This CDR3 has 14 amino acids. The J segment lost 2 bases and the V segment lost 6 bases, leaving 4 bases of the junction unmatched. The CDR3 reads CASSPAGGPYEQYF. The CDR3, as DNA: TGTGCCAGCAGCCCAGCGGGGGGGCCCTACGAGCAGTACTTC.

Only a few counts were recorded for this clonotype. The V gene is TRBV15, the J gene TRBJ2-1, with TRBD1 matching over 7 bases. From germline, CDR1 is LNHNV and CDR2 YYDKDF (reference sequence). The CDR3 sequence is 14 residues long. The V gene end was trimmed by 0 bases and the J gene end by 9 bases; junction bases not matched to a gene: 5. CDR3 DNA: TGTGCCACCAGCAGAGATAGGGGGCCGGGTGAGCAGTTCTTC. This codes for CATSRDRGPGEQFF. Full variable domain (remainder filled in from reference TRBV15 and TRBJ2-1): DAMVIQNPRYQVTQFGKPVTLSCSQTLNHNVMYWYQQKSSQAPKLLFHYYDKDFNNEADTPDNFQSRRPNTSFCFLDIRSPGLGDTAMYLCATSRDRGPGEQFFGPGTRLTVL.

Only a few counts were recorded for this clonotype. J is TRBJ2-1 and V is TRBV29-1, with 7 positions matching TRBD2. Germline trimming cut 6 bases from V and 0 bases from J; bases unmatched to any gene: 11. Germline loops: CDR1 SQVTM, CDR2 ANQGSEA. The CDR3 consists of 16 residues. The CDR3 here is CSVVARGGSSYNEQFF. The DNA of the CDR3 is TGCAGCGTAGTCGCTAGGGGAGGGAGCTCCTACAATGAGCAGTTCTTC.